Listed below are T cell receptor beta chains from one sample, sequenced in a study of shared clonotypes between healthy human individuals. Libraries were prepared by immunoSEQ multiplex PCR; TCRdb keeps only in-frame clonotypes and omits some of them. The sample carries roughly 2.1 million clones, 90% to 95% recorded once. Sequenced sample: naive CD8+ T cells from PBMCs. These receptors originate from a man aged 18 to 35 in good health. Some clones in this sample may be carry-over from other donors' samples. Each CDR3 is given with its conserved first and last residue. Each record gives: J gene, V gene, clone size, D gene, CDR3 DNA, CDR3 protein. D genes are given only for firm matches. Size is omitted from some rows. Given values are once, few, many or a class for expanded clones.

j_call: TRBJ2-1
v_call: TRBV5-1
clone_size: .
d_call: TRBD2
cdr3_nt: TGCGCCAGCAGCTTGGATACTAGCGGAATGGGGTTCTCCTACAATGAGCAGTTCTTC
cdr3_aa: CASSLDTSGMGFSYNEQFF

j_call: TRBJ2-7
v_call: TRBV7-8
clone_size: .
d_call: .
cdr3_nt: TGTGCCAGCAGCTCCGCCGGATACGAGCAGTACTTC
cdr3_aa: CASSSAGYEQYF

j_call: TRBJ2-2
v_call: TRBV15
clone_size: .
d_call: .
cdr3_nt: TGTGCCACCAGCAAAGGGACGGTTAACACCGGGGAGCTGTTTTTT
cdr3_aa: CATSKGTVNTGELFF

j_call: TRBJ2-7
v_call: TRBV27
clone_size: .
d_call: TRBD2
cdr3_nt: TGTGCCAGCAGTCTCCCGACCACTAGCGGGAGTCCCTACGAGCAGTACTTC
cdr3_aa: CASSLPTTSGSPYEQYF

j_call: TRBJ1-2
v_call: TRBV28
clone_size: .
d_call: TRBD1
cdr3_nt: TGTGCCAGCAGTTCAAGGGACAGGGACTGGAATGGCTACACCTTC
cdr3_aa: CASSSRDRDWNGYTF

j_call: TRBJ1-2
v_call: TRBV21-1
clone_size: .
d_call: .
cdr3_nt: TGTGCCAGCAGCAAAGCCGGACAGGGGACCTACTATGGCTACACCTTC
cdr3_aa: CASSKAGQGTYYGYTF

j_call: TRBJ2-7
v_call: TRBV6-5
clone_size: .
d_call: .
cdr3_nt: TGTGCCAGCAGTAATCTTCGGGAAGGGGCCTACGAGCAGTACTTC
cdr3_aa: CASSNLREGAYEQYF

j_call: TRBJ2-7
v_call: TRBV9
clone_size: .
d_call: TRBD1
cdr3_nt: TGTGCCAGCAGCGCGGACGCCCGACAGGGGCCTCTTCTCTACGAGCAGTACTTC
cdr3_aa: CASSADARQGPLLYEQYF

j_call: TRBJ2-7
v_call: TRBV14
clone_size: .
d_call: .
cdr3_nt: TGTGCCAGCAGCCAAGTGATAGCCTACGAGCAGTACTTC
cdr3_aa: CASSQVIAYEQYF

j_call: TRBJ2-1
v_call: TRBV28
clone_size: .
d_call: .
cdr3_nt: TGTGCCAGCAGTTTCCGGGGTCACAATGAGCAGTTCTTC
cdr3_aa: CASSFRGHNEQFF

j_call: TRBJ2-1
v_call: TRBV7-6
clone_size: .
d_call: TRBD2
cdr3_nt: TGTGCCAGCAGCTACACTCGGGCGGGAGGATTTGATGAGCAGTTCTTC
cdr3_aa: CASSYTRAGGFDEQFF

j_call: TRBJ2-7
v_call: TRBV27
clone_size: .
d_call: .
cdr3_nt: TGTGCCAGCAGTTTACTAACCAACTACGAGCAGTACTTC
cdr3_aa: CASSLLTNYEQYF

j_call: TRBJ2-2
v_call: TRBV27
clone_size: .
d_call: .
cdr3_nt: TGTGCCAGCAGTTCAGACGGGAGGAACACCGGGGAGCTGTTTTTT
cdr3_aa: CASSSDGRNTGELFF

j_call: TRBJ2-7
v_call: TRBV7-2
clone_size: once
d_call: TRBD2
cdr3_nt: TGTGCCAGCAGCCCCTTACGGGAGGGCCTGGACGAGCAGTACTTC
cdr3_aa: CASSPLREGLDEQYF

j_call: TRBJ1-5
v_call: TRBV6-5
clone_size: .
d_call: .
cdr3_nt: TGTGCCAGCAGTTACGACGGGGGGAACAATCAGCCCCAGCATTTT
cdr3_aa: CASSYDGGNNQPQHF

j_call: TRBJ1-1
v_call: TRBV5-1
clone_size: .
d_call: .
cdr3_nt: TGCGCCAGCAGCTTGCAGGGATATGAAGCTTTCTTT
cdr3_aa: CASSLQGYEAFF

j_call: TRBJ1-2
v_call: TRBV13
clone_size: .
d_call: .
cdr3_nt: TGTGCCAGCGCTGACACAGCTAACTATGGCTACACCTTC
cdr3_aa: CASADTANYGYTF

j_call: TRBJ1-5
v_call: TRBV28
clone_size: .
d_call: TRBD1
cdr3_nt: TGTGCCAGCAGGTACAGGTGGGCAGGGGGCGGTCAGCCCCAGCATTTT
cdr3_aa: CASRYRWAGGGQPQHF

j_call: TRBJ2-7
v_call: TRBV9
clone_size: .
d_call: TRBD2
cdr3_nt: TGTGCCAGCAGCGTAGATGGTAGCGGGAGCTACGAGCAGTACTTC
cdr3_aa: CASSVDGSGSYEQYF

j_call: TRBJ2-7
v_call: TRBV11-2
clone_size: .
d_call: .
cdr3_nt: TGTGCCAGCAGCTTAGATCCGACGCCGGGCTTCGAGCAGTACTTC
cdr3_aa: CASSLDPTPGFEQYF

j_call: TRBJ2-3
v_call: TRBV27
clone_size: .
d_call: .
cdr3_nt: TGTGCCAGCAGTTTATTGGGGGGTACGCAGTATTTT
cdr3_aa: CASSLLGGTQYF

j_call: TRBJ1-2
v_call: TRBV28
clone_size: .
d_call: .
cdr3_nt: TGCGCCAGCATTGGGTTCAATTCTCGGGGCGGCTACACCTTC
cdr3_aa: CASIGFNSRGGYTF

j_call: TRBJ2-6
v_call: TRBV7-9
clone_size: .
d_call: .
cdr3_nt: TGTGCCAGCAGCGCGGGCCTAAGCGTCTCTGGGGCCAACGTCCTGACTTTC
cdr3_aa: CASSAGLSVSGANVLTF

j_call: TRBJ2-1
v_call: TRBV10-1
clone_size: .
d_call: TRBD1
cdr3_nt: TGCGCCAGCAGTGCATGGGACAGTCCTTACAATGAGCAGTTCTTC
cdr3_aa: CASSAWDSPYNEQFF

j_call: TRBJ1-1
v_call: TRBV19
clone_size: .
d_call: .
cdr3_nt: TGTGCCAGTATTAGGGGAGAAGGGGACACTGAAGCTTTCTTT
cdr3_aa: CASIRGEGDTEAFF

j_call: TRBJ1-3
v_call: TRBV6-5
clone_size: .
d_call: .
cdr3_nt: TGTGCATCGGCTGTCGGTCAGTTCTCTGGAAACACCATATATTTT
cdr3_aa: CASAVGQFSGNTIYF

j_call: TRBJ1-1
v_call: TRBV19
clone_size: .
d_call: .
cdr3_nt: TGTGCCAGTAGAATAACCGCGAGCACTGAAGCTTTCTTT
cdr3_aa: CASRITASTEAFF

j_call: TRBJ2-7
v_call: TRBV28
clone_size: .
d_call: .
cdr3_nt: TGTGCCAGCAGTCCGACAGGTACGAATGACGAGCAGTACTTC
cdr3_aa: CASSPTGTNDEQYF

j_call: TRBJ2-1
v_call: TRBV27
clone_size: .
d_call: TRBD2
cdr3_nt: TGTGCCAGCTTTCTGACTAGCGGGTCCTACAATGAGCAGTTCTTC
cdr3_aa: CASFLTSGSYNEQFF

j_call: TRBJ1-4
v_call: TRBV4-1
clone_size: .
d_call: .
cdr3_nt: TGCGCCAGCAGCCAAGATGCCCTTCGGTCCCGCTCTGCAACTAATGAAAAACTGTTTTTT
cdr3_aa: CASSQDALRSRSATNEKLFF

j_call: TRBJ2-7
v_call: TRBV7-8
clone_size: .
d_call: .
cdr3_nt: TGTGCCAGCAGCTTGAGCGTGAGTACCAACGAGCAGTACTTC
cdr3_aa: CASSLSVSTNEQYF

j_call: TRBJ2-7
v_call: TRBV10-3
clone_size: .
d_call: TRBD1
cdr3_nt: TGTGCCATCAGTGAGGGGACAGGGGGTATGTCCTACGAGCAGTACTTC
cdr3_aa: CAISEGTGGMSYEQYF

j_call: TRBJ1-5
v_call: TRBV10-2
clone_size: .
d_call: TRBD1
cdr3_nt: TGCGCCAGCAGGGATACAGGGGACCCTAATCAGCCCCAGCATTTT
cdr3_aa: CASRDTGDPNQPQHF

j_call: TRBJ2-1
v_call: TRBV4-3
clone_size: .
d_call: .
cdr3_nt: TGCGCCAGCAGCCAAGGGCCGGGATCCTACAATGAGCAGTTCTTC
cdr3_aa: CASSQGPGSYNEQFF

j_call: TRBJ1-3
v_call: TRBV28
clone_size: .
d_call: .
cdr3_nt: TGTGCCAGCAGTTTGATTAAGGAGGGCTCTGGAAACACCATATATTTT
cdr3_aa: CASSLIKEGSGNTIYF

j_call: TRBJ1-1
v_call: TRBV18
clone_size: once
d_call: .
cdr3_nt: TGTGCCAGCTCACCCCAGGCCCCCGAGGCTTTCTTT
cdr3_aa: CASSPQAPEAFF

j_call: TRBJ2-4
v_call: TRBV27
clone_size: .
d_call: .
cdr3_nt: TGTGCCAGCACCTCCTTAGGGGACATTCAGTACTTC
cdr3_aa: CASTSLGDIQYF

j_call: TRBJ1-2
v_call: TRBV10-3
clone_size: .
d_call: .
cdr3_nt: TGTGCCATCTGGGCTGCGGTGGCTTTTAACTATGGCTACACCTTC
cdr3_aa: CAIWAAVAFNYGYTF

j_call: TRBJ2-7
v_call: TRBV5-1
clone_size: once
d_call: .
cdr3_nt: TGCGCCAGCAGCTTGGACCTCGGTCTCTCCTACGAGCAGTACTTC
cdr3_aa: CASSLDLGLSYEQYF

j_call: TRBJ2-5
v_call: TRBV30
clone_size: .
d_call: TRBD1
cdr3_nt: TGTGCCTGGGACCCGACAGGGTTGAAGACCCAGTACTTC
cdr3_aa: CAWDPTGLKTQYF

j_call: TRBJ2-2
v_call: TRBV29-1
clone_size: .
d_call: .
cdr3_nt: TGCAGCGTCGGGAAGTCCAAGGCCGGGGAGCTGTTTTTT
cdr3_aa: CSVGKSKAGELFF

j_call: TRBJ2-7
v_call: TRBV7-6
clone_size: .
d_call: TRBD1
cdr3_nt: TGTGCCAGCAGCTTAGCGAGGACAGGGCCCTTTGGGGAGCAGTACTTC
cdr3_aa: CASSLARTGPFGEQYF

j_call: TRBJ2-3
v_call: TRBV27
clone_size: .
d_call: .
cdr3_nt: TGTGCCAGCAGTTTACGACCGCTGGGCCCAGATACGCAGTATTTT
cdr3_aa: CASSLRPLGPDTQYF

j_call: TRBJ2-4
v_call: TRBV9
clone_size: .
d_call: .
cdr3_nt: TGTGCCAGCAGCGCCTCCCGGGACGCGGCCAAAAACATTCAGTACTTC
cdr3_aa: CASSASRDAAKNIQYF

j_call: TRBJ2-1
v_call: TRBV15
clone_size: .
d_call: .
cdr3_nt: TGTGCCACCAGCGGCTCACGGGAGCAGTTCTTC
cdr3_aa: CATSGSREQFF

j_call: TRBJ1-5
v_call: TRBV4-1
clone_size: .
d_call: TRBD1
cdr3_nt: TGCGCCAGCAGCCCGCGGACAGGGTTTAATCAGCCCCAGCATTTT
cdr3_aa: CASSPRTGFNQPQHF

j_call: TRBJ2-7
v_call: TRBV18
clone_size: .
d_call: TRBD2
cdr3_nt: TGTGCCAGCTCATCGGGACTAGCGAGGCACGAGCAGTACTTC
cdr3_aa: CASSSGLARHEQYF

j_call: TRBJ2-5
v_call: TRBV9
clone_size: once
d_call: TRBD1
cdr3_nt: TGTGCCAGCAGCGCAGACACCGGGACAGGGGAGACCCAGTACTTC
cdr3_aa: CASSADTGTGETQYF

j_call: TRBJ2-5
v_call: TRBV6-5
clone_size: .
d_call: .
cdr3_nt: TGTGCCAGCAGTTACTCAGCGTCAGGCGGGGAGACCCAGTACTTC
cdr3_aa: CASSYSASGGETQYF

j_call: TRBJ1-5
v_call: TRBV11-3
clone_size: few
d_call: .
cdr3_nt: TGTGCCAGCAGCTTACCCAGCAGACCCTGGGGCACTAATCAGCCCCAGCATTTT
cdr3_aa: CASSLPSRPWGTNQPQHF